One sample yielded the 5 T cell receptor beta chains listed below, sequenced in a study of blood T cell repertoires in COVID-19. Sequencing used immunoSEQ multiplex PCR; TCRdb keeps in-frame clones, though not all of them. The data hold 150,000 to 200,000 clones, with under 85% observed a single time. The sample was peripheral blood. The receptor set was obtained from a man between 65 and 79 years old who had recovered from COVID-19.

The rearrangement links TRBV24-1 to TRBJ2-1; 12 bases are shared with TRBD2. With V trimmed by 4 bases and J by 8 bases, 8 bases remained unmatched. The CDR3 covers 16 residues. The germline gives CDR1 KGHDR, CDR2 SFDVKD. The CDR3 loop is CATSEPLAGGMDEQFF. In DNA form, the CDR3 reads TGTGCCACCAGTGAGCCGCTAGCGGGAGGGATGGATGAGCAGTTCTTC.

This clone was picked up a small number of times. J is TRBJ1-1 and V is TRBV7-2; 9 bases match TRBD1. The CDR3 loop spans 15 amino acids. Trimming at V came to 5 bases and at J to 1 base, leaving 5 bases not matched to a gene. Germline V lookup: CDR1 SGHTA, CDR2 FQGNSA. Here the CDR3 DNA reads TGTGCCAGCAGCAGAAGACAGGGGGGGAACACTGAAGCTTTCTTT. It translates to CASSRRQGGNTEAFF.

The chain employs TRBV5-6 and TRBJ1-2; D call uncertain. The CDR3 consists of 13 residues. Trimming left V 1 base short and J 9 bases short, with 13 bases between. Germline V gene data show CDR1 as SGHDT and CDR2 as YYEEEE. CDR3 residues: CASSLRVGFRYTF. CDR3 DNA sequence: TGTGCCAGCAGCTTGCGGGTCGGGTTCCGCTACACCTTC.

The V and J genes are TRBV11-3 and TRBJ2-3; 8 nucleotides match TRBD2. Losses at the gene ends were 1 base for V and 2 bases for J; bases not matched to a gene: 8. The CDR3 covers 17 residues. Germline V gives CDR1 SGHNT, CDR2 YENEEA. The CDR3 here is CASSLGTEREYTDTQYF. CDR3 sequence (DNA): TGTGCCAGCAGCTTAGGAACAGAGCGGGAGTACACAGATACGCAGTATTTT.

The chain combines TRBV6-5 with TRBJ1-1, with 7 bases that match TRBD1. The germline V gene encodes CDR1 MNHEY and CDR2 SVGAGI. The V and J ends lost 5 bases and 7 bases, in that order; junction bases with no gene match: 10. This CDR3 region has 14 residues. CDR3 in amino acids: CASSNNRGSGEAFF. The CDR3 DNA is TGTGCCAGCAGTAACAACAGGGGTTCGGGTGAAGCTTTCTTT.